The 4 T cell receptor beta chains given below trace back to one sample, sequenced in a study of beta chain features in type 1 diabetes. What was sequenced were expressed TCRB transcripts, since all of the isolated RNA had been reverse transcribed. TCRdb keeps only in-frame clones here, not all; method: immunoSEQ multiplex PCR. The sample lists about 140,000 clones, roughly 9.7% occurring once. The material sequenced was central memory CD4+ T cells from blood. The receptors here all came from a woman between 40 and 50 years old in good health.

This clone was seen ten or more times. The chain has TRBV7-8 and TRBJ1-4; 7 positions agree with TRBD1. CDR3 size: 15 residues. J gave up 6 bases and V 4 bases, and 8 bases lay outside the gene matches. CDR1 is SGHVS, CDR2 FQNEAQ, per germline. The CDR3 loop is CASSYRDRQHEKLFF. The CDR3 bases are TGTGCCAGCAGCTATCGGGACAGACAACATGAAAAACTGTTTTTT.

The CDR3 region is CASSYAGLAGQETQYF. The CDR3 DNA is TGTGCCAGCAGTTATGCGGGACTAGCGGGGCAAGAGACCCAGTACTTC. This chain uses TRBV6-5 with TRBJ2-5; 13 bases align to TRBD2. This CDR3 is built from 16 residues. CDR1 is MNHEY and CDR2 is SVGAGI in the germline V gene. V trimming: 3 bases; J trimming: 2 bases; junction bases outside the gene matches: 3.

This clone was observed many times. This chain uses TRBV13 with TRBJ2-7, with 8 bases that match TRBD2. Germline CDR1 and CDR2: PRHDT and FYEKMQ (reference sequence). CDR3 length equals 14 residues. The junction had 5 bases not matched to a gene; V was cut back by 0 bases and J by 7 bases. The CDR3 DNA is TGTGCCAGCAGCTTAGGCGGGGGGGCTGGAGAGCAGTACTTC. It specifies CASSLGGGAGEQYF.

This chain links TRBV5-8 with TRBJ1-1; D is undetermined. There are 13 residues in the CDR3. Trimming removed 5 bases from V and 7 bases from J, with 15 bases in between. Germline values: CDR1 SGHTS, CDR2 YDEGEE. Here the CDR3 reads CASRYGGISEAFF. The CDR3 bases are TGTGCCAGCAGGTATGGAGGGATTAGTGAAGCTTTCTTT.